This T cell receptor (beta chain) was observed in a study of cytomegalovirus exposure and HLA in healthy donors. Study context: HLA-typed donors were the source of approximately 80 million unique TCRs, which an early data release held.

Notes on this clone: Its antigen is unknown.

Unrecorded immune exposure was likely among donors, who were nominally healthy when sampled. It was with 60 Vbeta and 13 Jbeta primers that the PCR ran. The table came from immunoSEQ multiplex PCR; TCRdb's copy has only in-frame clones and leaves some out. The table has 90,000 to 120,000 clones, roughly 73% seen once; the top ten hold roughly 8%. Findings of the study overall: The study labeled more than 150 TCR beta chains cytomegalovirus-associated. For presence/absence analyses, sequencing depth was assumed to be roughly uniform across donors.

The receptor was isolated from a man between 25 and 39 years old in good health and CMV-seronegative. Material for sequencing was PBMCs.

The CDR3 DNA sequence: TGTGCCAGCAGTCGCGGGGGCGCCTACAATGAGCAGTTCTTC. Translated: CASSRGGAYNEQFF. The genes are TRBV7-8 and TRBJ2-1; D is perhaps TRBD2 (7 bases). Germline V gene data show CDR1 as SGHVS and CDR2 as FQNEAQ. Trimming took off 6 bases at V and 2 bases at J, with 11 bases between the two ends. The CDR3 consists of 14 residues.